This TCR beta chain is from a study of cytomegalovirus exposure and HLA in healthy donors. Study conclusions and caveats: Some public TCRs appeared in many individuals, while most sequences were rare. The study listed about 150 cytomegalovirus-associated TCR beta chains. Subsequent analysis found a tendency for first-cohort TCR clusters to co-occur within the 90 to 150 validation repertoires.

Sequenced by immunoSEQ multiplex PCR; TCRdb stores in-frame clones only, minus some. The table includes around 60,000 clones, 90% detected once. Concerning this clone itself: Its antigen remains unknown.

In germline, CDR1 is MDHEN, CDR2 SYDVKM. With 6 bases clipped from V and 5 bases from J, the junction kept 9 bases outside the gene matches. This CDR3 spans 14 amino acids. This rearrangement joins TRBV28 to TRBJ2-7; TRBD2 matches at 8 bases. The TCR originated in a man aged 18 to 29 in good health and CMV-seronegative. The sample was PBMCs. The CDR3 protein is CASRPQAGVDEQYF. CDR3 sequence (DNA): TGTGCCAGCAGGCCCCAAGCGGGAGTCGACGAGCAGTACTTC.